Listed below are T cell receptor beta chains from one sample, sequenced in a study of T cells in Graves' hyperthyroidism and ophthalmopathy. TCRdb recomputed calls from the multiplex PCR reads with MiXCR, one row per CDR3 protein. This sample carries hundreds of thousands of distinct CDR3 sequences, 15% to 20% of them seen once, and the ten largest clones take about 20%. The sequencing sample was made of blood. The receptor set was obtained from a woman younger than 35 with Graves' hyperthyroidism. The CDR3 runs from the conserved cysteine through the conserved F or W. The D gene is left open where the match is weak. Clone size appears in some rows only: once, few, many, or a class for an expanded clone.

.	TRBJ1-1	.	TRBV6-5	CASSFSRPGVNTEAFF	TGTGCCAGCAGTTTTAGCAGACCTGGCGTAAACACTGAAGCTTTCTTT
.	TRBJ2-1	.	TRBV12-3/TRBV12-4	CASSAQGIGEQFF	TGTGCCAGCAGCGCGCAGGGTATCGGTGAGCAGTTCTTC
.	TRBJ2-5	few	TRBV6-2/TRBV6-3	CASRRVETQYF	TGTGCCAGCAGGAGGGTAGAGACCCAGTACTTC
.	TRBJ2-7	.	TRBV5-1	CASSLGRIFYEQYF	TGCGCCAGCAGCTTGGGACGGATATTCTACGAGCAGTACTTC
TRBD2	TRBJ2-1	.	TRBV12-5	CASARASGRTEQFF	TGTGCTAGTGCCAGGGCTAGCGGGAGGACTGAGCAGTTCTTC
TRBD1	TRBJ2-2	few	TRBV28	CASKKPGQGTGELFF	TGTGCCAGCAAAAAGCCGGGACAGGGTACCGGGGAGCTGTTTTTT
TRBD1	TRBJ2-7	.	TRBV29-1	CSGGQGVYEQYF	TGCAGCGGGGGACAGGGGGTCTACGAGCAGTACTTC
TRBD1	TRBJ1-3	.	TRBV12-3/TRBV12-4	CASSSRPGTATSGNTIYF	TGTGCCAGCAGTTCACGTCCCGGGACAGCAACCTCTGGAAACACCATATATTTT
TRBD2	TRBJ2-5	many	TRBV7-8	CASSVTSGRPQETQYF	TGTGCCAGCTCAGTGACTAGCGGGAGGCCCCAAGAGACCCAGTACTTC
.	TRBJ1-3	few	TRBV18	CASSPQGNSGNTIYF	TGTGCCAGCTCACCTCAGGGAAATTCGGGAAACACCATATATTTT
TRBD1	TRBJ2-2	.	TRBV5-1	CASSARTGDTGELFF	TGCGCCAGCAGCGCTCGGACAGGGGACACCGGGGAGCTGTTTTTT
.	TRBJ1-1	many	TRBV7-2	CASSLDNLDTEAFF	TGTGCCAGCAGCCTGGACAACCTGGACACTGAAGCTTTCTTT
.	TRBJ1-5	many	TRBV3-1	CASSQDLQGGQPQHF	TGTGCCAGCAGCCAAGATCTGCAGGGTGGCCAGCCCCAGCATTTT
TRBD2	TRBJ2-7	many	TRBV6-1	CASHEGGSGNICEQYF	TGTGCCAGCCACGAAGGTGGTAGCGGGAATATCTGCGAGCAGTACTTC
.	TRBJ2-7	many	TRBV7-2	CASTSLGEQYF	TGTGCCAGCACCTCTCTTGGGGAGCAGTACTTC
.	TRBJ2-6	few	TRBV24-1	CATSDSLGRHSGANVLTF	TGTGCCACCAGTGATAGTCTGGGACGCCACTCTGGGGCCAACGTCCTGACTTTC
TRBD2	TRBJ2-1	few	TRBV10-1	CASSVNSGNNEQFF	TGCGCCAGCAGTGTGAATAGCGGGAACAATGAGCAGTTCTTC
TRBD2	TRBJ2-1	.	TRBV3-1	CASSRDASGPYNEQFF	TGTGCCAGCAGCCGAGACGCTAGCGGGCCCTACAATGAGCAGTTCTTC
.	TRBJ2-3	.	TRBV7-3	CASSPVGAGTDTQYF	TGTGCCAGCAGCCCAGTGGGGGCGGGGACAGATACGCAGTATTTT
.	TRBJ1-5	many	TRBV28	CASSLFSGNRNQPQHF	TGTGCCAGCAGTTTGTTCTCAGGGAATCGCAATCAGCCCCAGCATTTT
.	TRBJ1-1	.	TRBV28	CASSPLTVEAFF	TGTGCCAGCAGTCCCCTCACCGTAGAGGCTTTCTTT
.	TRBJ2-5	many	TRBV28	CASSLSASGPPGKYF	TGTGCCAGCAGTTTATCGGCGAGTGGGCCACCCGGGAAGTACTTC
.	TRBJ1-3	.	TRBV7-9	CASSSTVDSGNTIYF	TGTGCCAGCAGCTCTACGGTAGACTCTGGAAACACCATATATTTT
.	TRBJ2-3	.	TRBV12-3/TRBV12-4	CASSLKGYTDTQYF	TGTGCCAGCAGTTTAAAGGGGTACACAGATACGCAGTATTTT
.	TRBJ1-2	many	TRBV28	CASSLAFYGYTF	TGTGCCAGCAGTTTGGCATTCTATGGCTACACCTTC
TRBD2	TRBJ2-2	.	TRBV4-2	CASSQTSGGAWELFF	TGTGCCAGCAGCCAAACTAGCGGGGGGGCCTGGGAGCTGTTTTTT
TRBD1	TRBJ2-3	.	TRBV19	CASSADRVGTDTQYF	TGTGCCAGTAGTGCGGACAGGGTCGGTACAGATACGCAGTATTTT
TRBD2	TRBJ2-1	.	TRBV18	CASSREGYNEQFF	TGTGCCAGCTCGAGGGAGGGTTACAATGAGCAGTTCTTC
.	TRBJ1-1	many	TRBV20-1	CSARELRAFF	TGCAGTGCTAGAGAGCTGAGAGCTTTCTTT
.	TRBJ2-2	.	TRBV12-3/TRBV12-4	CASSSSQTQAVLTGELFF	TGTGCCAGCAGTTCATCCCAGACTCAAGCGGTTCTGACCGGGGAGCTGTTTTTT
.	TRBJ1-3	few	TRBV10-3	CAISPDRTGPGNTIYF	TGTGCCATCAGCCCCGACAGAACAGGGCCTGGAAACACCATATATTTT
.	TRBJ1-2	few	TRBV4-1	CASSQVYRDNYGYTF	TGCGCCAGCAGCCAAGTGTACAGGGATAACTATGGCTACACCTTC
TRBD1	TRBJ1-1	few	TRBV6-1	CASSDGTGRSPEAFF	TGTGCCAGCAGTGATGGGACAGGGAGAAGTCCTGAAGCTTTCTTT
.	TRBJ1-1	many	TRBV28	CASRYRNTEAFF	TGTGCCAGCAGGTACAGGAACACTGAAGCTTTCTTT
TRBD2	TRBJ2-7	.	TRBV12-3/TRBV12-4	CASSLASGGASYEQYF	TGTGCCAGCAGTTTAGCGAGCGGGGGGGCTTCCTACGAGCAGTACTTC
.	TRBJ1-1	.	TRBV6-2/TRBV6-3	CASSYTENTEAFF	TGTGCCAGCAGTTATACAGAAAACACTGAAGCTTTCTTT
.	TRBJ2-2	many	TRBV27	CASSFLPIGELFF	TGTGCCAGCAGTTTCCTACCGATCGGGGAGCTGTTTTTT
TRBD1	TRBJ1-4	.	TRBV19	CASGDRDSEKLFF	TGTGCCAGCGGTGACAGGGACAGTGAAAAACTGTTTTTT
.	TRBJ2-2	.	TRBV28	CASSSGPRVTGELFF	TGTGCCAGCAGTTCGGGACCGCGGGTGACCGGGGAGCTGTTTTTT
TRBD2	TRBJ2-2	many	TRBV5-1	CASSSTAGLAGGTNTGELFF	TGCGCCAGCAGCTCGACGGCGGGGCTAGCGGGGGGGACGAACACCGGGGAGCTGTTTTTT
.	TRBJ2-5	.	TRBV28	CASSLRKETQYF	TGTGCCAGCAGTTTGAGGAAAGAGACCCAGTACTTC
.	TRBJ2-7	many	TRBV6-1	CASKLSGLSYEQYF	TGTGCCAGCAAATTAAGCGGGCTCTCCTACGAGCAGTACTTC
.	TRBJ1-1	.	TRBV20-1	CSAGQEAFF	TGCAGTGCGGGCCAAGAAGCTTTCTTT